Included here is one T cell receptor (beta chain) sequence, with context. This entry comes from a study of blood T cell repertoires in COVID-19. The wider study: In each case, the material was cDNA or gDNA derived from T cells, B-cell-depleted T cells, or PBMCs.

Per the authors' pipeline: Cell counts per sample came from amplifying reference gene primers. Repertoires were generated with immunoSEQ multiplex PCR, while TCRdb's copy carries only in-frame clones and drops some. For V, J and clone size, that table is used; D and trimming come from the DNA. This sample has over 150,000 clones, with about 85% found just once. Germline lookup yields CDR1 SGHNT and CDR2 YYREEE (reference sequence). V trimming: 4 bases; J trimming: 6 bases; junction bases outside the gene matches: 9. The CDR3 loop spans 16 amino acids. Recruited during active infection, patients (from Seattle) were subsequently followed longitudinally.

The TCR was taken from a man of 80 years or more with COVID-19, enrolled during active disease. The sample consisted of peripheral blood. J is TRBJ2-2 and V is TRBV5-4, with 10 bases that match TRBD1. This CDR3 reads CASSRRDRGSPGELFF. CDR3 DNA: TGTGCCAGCAGCCGCCGGGACAGGGGTTCTCCCGGGGAGCTGTTTTTT.